These 18 T cell receptor beta chains originate from one sample sequenced in a study of T cell responses to AZD1222 COVID-19 vaccine. Method: immunoSEQ multiplex PCR; TCRdb's copy keeps in-frame clones and lacks some. The sample includes about 120,000 clones, roughly 93% seen only once; the top ten take about 2.7%. Sample: peripheral blood, taken on day 0 of AZD1222 vaccination. The receptor set was obtained from an adult in good health.

V gene TRBV28 combines with J gene TRBJ2-7, with TRBD1 matching 8 bases. This CDR3 has 14 amino acids. CDR1 is MDHEN, CDR2 SYDVKM, per germline. Germline trimming cut 7 bases from V and 5 bases from J; bases unmatched to any gene: 10. DNA for the CDR3: TGTGCCAGCAACCTCGGACAGGGCGGCGACGAGCAGTACTTC. Amino acid sequence: CASNLGQGGDEQYF.

The genes are TRBV7-9 and TRBJ1-4; D gene unclear. This CDR3 has 15 residues. V was trimmed by 0 bases and J by 2 bases, leaving 7 bases between them. CDR1 and CDR2 (germline): SEHNR, FQNEAQ (reference sequence). CDR3 nucleotide sequence: TGTGCCAGCAGCTTAGCGGTGGGGACTAATGAAAAACTGTTTTTT. Its translation is CASSLAVGTNEKLFF.

This chain connects TRBV5-1 to TRBJ2-1; TRBD1 might be the D (6 bases). Germline CDR1 is SGHRS and CDR2 is YFSETQ. V shed 2 bases and J shed 9 bases, with 6 bases lying between them. There are 11 residues in the CDR3. The CDR3 reads CASSLQGEQFF. For the CDR3, the DNA is TGCGCCAGCAGCTTACAGGGTGAGCAGTTCTTC.

This clone was seen only once. J is TRBJ2-1 and V is TRBV5-8, with D uncertain. This CDR3 comprises 15 residues. CDR1 and CDR2 from the germline V gene are SGHTS and YDEGEE. V was trimmed by 0 bases and J by 0 bases, leaving 7 bases between them. CDR3 sequence reads: CASSLGGSSYNEQFF. CDR3 sequence (DNA): TGTGCCAGCAGCTTGGGGGGAAGCTCCTACAATGAGCAGTTCTTC.

V and J are TRBV7-6 and TRBJ2-5; the D call may be TRBD1 or TRBD2 (5 bases each). There are 16 residues in the CDR3. V gave up 5 bases and J gave up 5 bases, with 21 bases separating them. Germline loops: CDR1 SGHVS, CDR2 FNYEAQ. CDR3 amino acids: CASSLNPETWGETQYF. As DNA, the CDR3 is TGTGCCAGCAGCCTAAACCCAGAAACCTGGGGGGAGACCCAGTACTTC. Supplemented by reference TRBV7-6 and TRBJ2-5, the full variable domain reads GAGVSQSPRYKVTKRGQDVALRCDPISGHVSLYWYRQALGQGPEFLTYFNYEAQQDKSGLPNDRFSAERPEGSISTLTIQRTEQRDSAMYRCASSLNPETWGETQYFGPGTRLLVL.

J is TRBJ2-3 and V is TRBV10-1; TRBD2 aligns across 10 bases. With V trimmed by 4 bases and J by 1 base, 17 bases remained unmatched. The germline gives CDR1 WNHNN, CDR2 SYGVQD (reference sequence). This CDR3 contains 20 residues. The CDR3 nucleotides read TGCGCCAGCAGTGTCGAAGGAGGGCTAGCGGGAGTCTGGGGCACAGATACGCAGTATTTT. Amino acid sequence: CASSVEGGLAGVWGTDTQYF.

The chain joins TRBV15 to TRBJ2-3; D is possibly TRBD2 (5 bases). The V end was cut by 0 bases, the J end by 3 bases, with 10 bases between. The CDR3 sequence is 15 residues long. The V gene's germline CDR1 is LNHNV and CDR2 YYDKDF (reference sequence). CDR3 nucleotides: TGTGCCACCAGCAGAGAGGGAGTATGGACAGATACGCAGTATTTT. It specifies CATSREGVWTDTQYF.

The chain is built from TRBV7-3 and TRBJ2-3; 7 bases fit TRBD1. V lost 5 bases and J lost 8; bases outside the gene matches: 7. The CDR3 covers 13 residues. Germline CDR1 reads SGHTA; CDR2 reads FQGTGA. CDR3 residues: CASSGDRVATQYF. Here the CDR3 DNA reads TGTGCCAGCAGCGGTGACAGGGTAGCTACGCAGTATTTT.

The sample holds a few counts of this clone. The V gene is TRBV15, the J gene TRBJ2-7; D ambiguous. The germline gives CDR1 LNHNV, CDR2 YYDKDF (reference sequence). V was trimmed by 0 bases and J by 3 bases, leaving 12 bases between them. The CDR3 runs to 15 residues. The CDR3 here is CATSRDQDGFYEQYF. In DNA, the CDR3 is TGTGCCACCAGCAGAGATCAAGACGGTTTCTACGAGCAGTACTTC.

The chain links TRBV6-1 to TRBJ2-3; TRBD2 agrees at 7 bases. This CDR3 is built from 19 residues. CDR1 and CDR2 from the germline V gene are MNHNS and SASEGT. J was trimmed by 1 base and V by 1 base; bases with no gene match: 14. Here the CDR3 reads CASSEEDSGGEGGTDTQYF. In DNA, the CDR3 is TGTGCCAGCAGTGAAGAGGATAGCGGAGGGGAGGGTGGCACAGATACGCAGTATTTT.

The V and J genes are TRBV5-1 and TRBJ2-3; TRBD2 matches at 9 bases. The CDR3 consists of 18 residues. From germline, CDR1 is SGHRS and CDR2 YFSETQ. V lost 1 base and J lost 1; bases outside the gene matches: 10. CDR3 coding DNA: TGCGCCAGCAGCTTGCACGGTTGGGCTAGCGGGGGCACAGATACGCAGTATTTT. The encoded protein is CASSLHGWASGGTDTQYF.

The V call is TRBV6-4, the J call TRBJ2-1; tentatively, D is TRBD1 (6 bases). The CDR3 totals 14 residues. Germline values: CDR1 MRHNA, CDR2 SNTAGT. V lost 4 bases to trimming and J lost 10 bases, with 17 bases between them. CDR3 DNA: TGTGCCAGCAGTGTTGCGGGTAGGACAGCGGAGCAGTTCTTC. Translating gives CASSVAGRTAEQFF.

V and J are TRBV5-1 and TRBJ2-1; 10 nucleotides agree with TRBD2. J lost 7 bases, V lost 4 bases, and 8 bases had no gene match. The CDR3 sequence is 15 residues long. Germline V gene lookup returns CDR1 SGHRS and CDR2 YFSETQ. DNA for the CDR3: TGCGCCAGCAGCCCATTAGCGGGAGGTCAGAATGAGCAGTTCTTC. Its translation: CASSPLAGGQNEQFF.

The chain uses TRBV5-5 and TRBJ1-3; TRBD1 agrees at 10 bases. The CDR3 spans 17 residues. V was clipped by 1 base and J by 2 bases; unmatched bases: 6. Germline V gene sequence: CDR1 SGHKS, CDR2 YYEKEE (reference sequence). The CDR3 loop is CASSLMTGGLAGNTIYF. DNA for the CDR3: TGTGCCAGCAGCTTGATGACAGGGGGCCTAGCTGGAAACACCATATATTTT.

The J gene is TRBJ1-4, the V gene TRBV15; no definite D call. V was shortened by 3 bases and J by 14 bases, with 22 bases between the two germline ends. CDR1 is LNHNV, CDR2 YYDKDF, per germline (reference sequence). This CDR3 is 15 amino acids long. CDR3 nucleotides: TGTGCCACCAGCAGCCTCTATAGGGCCCAAGGCGGCCTGTTTTTT. Encoded protein: CATSSLYRAQGGLFF.

The chain recombines TRBV7-8 with TRBJ2-3; D is unresolved. The ends were cut back, 8 bases at V and 6 bases at J, with 12 bases in the middle. CDR3 length equals 12 residues. Germline CDR1 is SGHVS and CDR2 is FQNEAQ. The CDR3 protein is CASAWGFDTQYF. CDR3 nucleotide sequence: TGTGCCAGCGCGTGGGGTTTCGATACGCAGTATTTT.

The chain has TRBV7-9 and TRBJ1-6, with a possible D match to TRBD1 (5 bases). The CDR3 sequence is 14 residues long. Germline assignment: CDR1 SEHNR and CDR2 FQNEAQ (reference sequence). V lost 2 bases, J lost 5 bases, and 7 bases lay in between. CDR3 in DNA: TGTGCCAGCAGCTTACAGGGTAATAATTCACCCCTCCACTTT. This sequence encodes CASSLQGNNSPLHF.

This sequence joins TRBV27 and TRBJ1-2; D is uncertain. The germline V and J ends were trimmed by 0 bases and 7 bases, with 18 bases remaining between them. The CDR3 contains 16 residues. The germline CDR1 and CDR2 sequences are MNHEY and SMNVEV (reference sequence). CDR3 in DNA: TGTGCCAGCAGTTTATCCTCGGGCCCCCAGATCTCTGGCTACACCTTC. It encodes CASSLSSGPQISGYTF.